These T cell receptor beta chains were read from a single sample in a study of monozygotic twins with inflammatory bowel disease. TCRdb reanalyzed the 5' RACE reads, giving one entry per CDR3 protein sequence and no DNA. The sample includes 350,000 to 500,000 distinct CDR3 sequences. The sequenced sample was blood. These receptors all stem from a human donor with ulcerative colitis or Crohn's disease, or a healthy co-twin of an affected twin (not recorded which). CDR3s include the opening cysteine and the closing phenylalanine or tryptophan.

length	V	J	CDR3
13	TRBV20-1	TRBJ1-1	CSAIGQAATEAFF
13	TRBV29-1	TRBJ1-1	CSVGAQGSREAFF
15	TRBV7-2	TRBJ1-6	CASSRQGTNNSPLHF
14	TRBV20-1	TRBJ2-1	CSATSGGAANEQFF
13	TRBV7-6	TRBJ1-2	CATSRGGYDGYTF
18	TRBV28	TRBJ2-1	CASSFGGTSGTRYIEQFF
17	TRBV4-2	TRBJ1-6	CASSQDPGGLYNSPLHF
16	TRBV6-1	TRBJ1-2	CASSELAGVPSYGYTF
17	TRBV3-1	TRBJ2-2	CASSQIGGRSGPGELFF
16	TRBV9	TRBJ2-6	CASSIDSYSGANVLTF
15	TRBV3-1	TRBJ2-5	CASSQGGGSWETQYF
15	TRBV28	TRBJ2-2	CASSNPAISTGELFF
11	TRBV20-1	TRBJ2-1	CSEGRLEEQFF
13	TRBV5-1	TRBJ2-3	CASRDGQTDTQYF
13	TRBV29-1	TRBJ2-7	CSVEVPLSREQYF
15	TRBV20-1	TRBJ2-5	CSAPIAGTHQETQYF
13	TRBV7-3	TRBJ2-3	CASSWSQGDTQYF
15	TRBV20-1	TRBJ2-1	CSARPAGQLYNEQFF
15	TRBV7-8	TRBJ1-6	CASSFSGQDNSPLHF
16	TRBV7-2	TRBJ1-3	CASSAGQISSGNTIYF
14	TRBV5-5	TRBJ2-7	CASSLYLISYEQYF
12	TRBV27	TRBJ1-1	CASRTGPTEAFF
11	TRBV7-9	TRBJ2-2	CASTPTGELFF
14	TRBV20-1	TRBJ2-3	CSASLAGTADTQYF
14	TRBV10-3	TRBJ2-2	CATGRGRDTGELFF
15	TRBV12-3/TRBV12-4	TRBJ2-2	CASSPNRGNTGELFF
13	TRBV20-1	TRBJ2-1	CSARGRRGNEQFF
15	TRBV25-1	TRBJ2-7	CASFAPGQGGNEQYF
13	TRBV7-2	TRBJ1-1	CASSSQKNTEAFF
15	TRBV7-9	TRBJ2-3	CASSGRPGVADTQYF
15	TRBV5-1	TRBJ2-7	CASSLSGVLSYEQYF
15	TRBV4-2	TRBJ2-1	CASSPQRGDYNEQFF
15	TRBV12-3/TRBV12-4	TRBJ2-1	CASSLTNRGGNEQFF
16	TRBV7-6	TRBJ2-3	CASSFMTSGGTYTQYF
14	TRBV6-6	TRBJ1-2	CASSYGTGAAGYTF
17	TRBV4-3	TRBJ2-1	CASSQAGGLAGVSEQFF
15	TRBV5-1	TRBJ1-1	CASSPNMDRGTEAFF
16	TRBV7-3	TRBJ2-5	CASSSSGTGIIETQYF
17	TRBV6-1	TRBJ2-5	CASSLTSGGPQQETQYF
15	TRBV10-3	TRBJ2-5	CATRLTSGRQETQYF
15	TRBV7-2	TRBJ1-4	CASSSVGQGSEKLFF
12	TRBV7-8	TRBJ1-4	CASSLGAEKLFF
14	TRBV11-2	TRBJ2-2	CASSSTRAGGELFF
14	TRBV12-3/TRBV12-4	TRBJ2-7	CASSNGLLAYEQYF
21	TRBV7-9	TRBJ2-7	CASSPTNQGWVNHRGNYEQYF
16	TRBV12-3/TRBV12-4	TRBJ2-2	CASSPNVGGNTGELFF
15	TRBV20-1	TRBJ2-3	CSARLAGGSRDTQYF
18	TRBV12-3/TRBV12-4	TRBJ2-7	CASSLPSGLQTNLYEQYF
13	TRBV18	TRBJ2-3	CASSPGASDTQYF